This TCR beta chain was found in a study of CD8 T cells in Susac syndrome. Sequencing targeted TCR beta in T cells from blood (CD8+ and CD4+). It was with random hexamers that about 0.45 to 1 ug RNA was reverse transcribed. Coverage of TCR beta CDR3 amplification by immunoSEQ multiplex PCR extended to 54 Vbeta and 13 Jbeta. TCRdb reprocessed the immunoSEQ multiplex PCR reads with MiXCR, giving one entry per CDR3 protein. The table has approximately 74,000 distinct CDR3 sequences, over 85% seen once. The V and J ends lost 2 bases and 5 bases respectively, with 16 bases between them. CDR3 length: 16 amino acids. Germline V gene sequence: CDR1 SGHKS, CDR2 YYEKEE (reference sequence).

Sequencing input: CD8+ T cells from PBMCs. The chain links TRBV5-5 to TRBJ2-2; the D gene is possibly TRBD1 (6 bases). This receptor was identified in a human donor with Susac syndrome. CDR3 coding DNA: TGTGCCAGCAGCTTTGGGGCAGGGGTTTTGACCGGGGAGCTGTTTTTT. It codes for CASSFGAGVLTGELFF.